Listed below are T cell receptor beta chains from one sample, sequenced in a study of tumor and adjacent non-tumor tissue in lung cancer. TCRdb independently ran MiXCR on the multiplex PCR reads; one entry per CDR3 protein. The profile shows about 80,000 distinct CDR3 sequences, around 77% of them singletons. The sample comprised lung tumor tissue. These receptors were collected from a woman between 40 and 55 years old with non-small cell lung cancer. CDR3s include the opening cysteine and the closing phenylalanine or tryptophan. The order of the fields is CDR3 DNA, CDR3 protein, V gene, clone size, D gene, J gene. D genes are given only for firm matches. Expanded clones get a size class; other rows say once, few or many, or leave the size out.

TGTGCAAGCAGTTACTCGGTTTGGGAGACCCATTACTTC | CASSYSVWETHYF | TRBV6-5 | NA | NA | TRBJ2-5
TGTGCCAGCAGTGAATCGTGGGGTAAAGGCGAGACCCAGTATTTC | CASSESWGKGETQYF | TRBV6-1 | NA | NA | TRBJ2-5
TGTGCCAGCAGTGGCCACCGGGGCGGCAACTCCGAGCAGTATTTC | CASSGHRGGNSEQYF | TRBV6-1 | once | NA | TRBJ2-7
TGCAGTGCTCGCTTCCTAGGCAGGAAAGGCAATGGGCAGTTCTTC | CSARFLGRKGNGQFF | TRBV20-1 | NA | NA | TRBJ2-1
TGTGCCAGCAAACTCGAGGGGGCCGGGGCCAACACCCTGACTTTC | CASKLEGAGANTLTF | TRBV6-5 | NA | TRBD1 | TRBJ2-6
TGTGCCAGCAGTTACGGGGCAGGGTCTGACTATGGCTACACCTTC | CASSYGAGSDYGYTF | TRBV6-5 | large | NA | TRBJ1-2
TGTGCCAGCAGTACCCAGGGTTACACAGATACGCAGTATTTT | CASSTQGYTDTQYF | TRBV28 | many | NA | TRBJ2-3
TGTGCCAGTAGTTCTGTCATAGATACGCAGTATTTT | CASSSVIDTQYF | TRBV28 | NA | NA | TRBJ2-3
TGTGCCAGCAGCATTGGACAGGGTATTCTGGCCTTC | CASSIGQGILAF | TRBV7-9 | NA | TRBD1 | TRBJ1-2
TGCGCCAGCAGTGACAGGGCCAATCAGGCCCAACATTTC | CASSDRANQAQHF | TRBV10-2 | NA | NA | TRBJ1-5
TGCAGTGCTAGAAGTAGCGGGAGGGGTTGGGCTGAGCAGTTCTTC | CSARSSGRGWAEQFF | TRBV20-1 | NA | TRBD2 | TRBJ2-1
TGCGCCAGCAGCCAAAGAGGGCCAGATACGCAGTATTTC | CASSQRGPDTQYF | TRBV4-1 | NA | NA | TRBJ2-3
TGTGCCAGCAGCTTAGGGGGGCTTGGTCAGCCCCAGCATTTT | CASSLGGLGQPQHF | TRBV13 | many | NA | TRBJ1-5
TGTGCCAGCAGCTTACCAGGGGGTTGGGAAAAACTGTTTTTT | CASSLPGGWEKLFF | TRBV7-6 | NA | TRBD1 | TRBJ1-4
TGTGCCAGCAGTTCCCGACAGGCCCGTAATCAGTCCCAGCATTTT | CASSSRQARNQSQHF | TRBV6-2/TRBV6-3 | NA | NA | TRBJ1-5
TGTGCCAGCAGTTTGACAAGGTACTACGAGCAGTACTTC | CASSLTRYYEQYF | TRBV12-3/TRBV12-4 | many | NA | TRBJ2-7
TGTGCCAGCAGCCGCGGTCTCTCTGGGGCCAACGTCCTGACTTTC | CASSRGLSGANVLTF | TRBV6-5 | many | NA | TRBJ2-6